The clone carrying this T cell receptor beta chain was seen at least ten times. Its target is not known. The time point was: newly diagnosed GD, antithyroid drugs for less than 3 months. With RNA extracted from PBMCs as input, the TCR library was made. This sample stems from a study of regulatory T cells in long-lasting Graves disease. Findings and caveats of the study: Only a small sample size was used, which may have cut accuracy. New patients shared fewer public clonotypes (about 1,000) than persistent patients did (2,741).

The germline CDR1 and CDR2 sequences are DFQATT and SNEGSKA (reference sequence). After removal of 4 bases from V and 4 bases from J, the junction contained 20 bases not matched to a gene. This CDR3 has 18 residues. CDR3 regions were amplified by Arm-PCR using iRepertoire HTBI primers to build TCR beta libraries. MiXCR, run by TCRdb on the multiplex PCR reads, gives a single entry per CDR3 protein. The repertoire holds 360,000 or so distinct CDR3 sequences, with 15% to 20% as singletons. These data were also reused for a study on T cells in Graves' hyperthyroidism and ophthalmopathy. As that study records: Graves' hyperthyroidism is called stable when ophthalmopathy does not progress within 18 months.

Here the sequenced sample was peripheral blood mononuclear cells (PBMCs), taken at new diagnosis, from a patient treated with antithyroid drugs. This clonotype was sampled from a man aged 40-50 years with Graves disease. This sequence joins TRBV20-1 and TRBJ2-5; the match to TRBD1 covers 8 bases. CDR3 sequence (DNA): TGCAGTGCTAACATTCTACCCGGGCCAGGGGGCTATCGAGAGACCCAGTACTTC. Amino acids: CSANILPGPGGYRETQYF.